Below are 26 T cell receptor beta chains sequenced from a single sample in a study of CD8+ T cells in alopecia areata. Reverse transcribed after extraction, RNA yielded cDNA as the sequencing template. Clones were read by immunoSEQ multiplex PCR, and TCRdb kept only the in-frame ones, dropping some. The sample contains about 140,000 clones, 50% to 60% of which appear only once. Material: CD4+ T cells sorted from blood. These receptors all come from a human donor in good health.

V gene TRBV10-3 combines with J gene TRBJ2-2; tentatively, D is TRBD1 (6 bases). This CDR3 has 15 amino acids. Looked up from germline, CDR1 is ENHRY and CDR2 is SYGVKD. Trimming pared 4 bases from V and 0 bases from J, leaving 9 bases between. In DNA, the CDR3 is TGTGCCATCAGTGCGGGACACCCGAACACCGGGGAGCTGTTTTTT. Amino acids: CAISAGHPNTGELFF.

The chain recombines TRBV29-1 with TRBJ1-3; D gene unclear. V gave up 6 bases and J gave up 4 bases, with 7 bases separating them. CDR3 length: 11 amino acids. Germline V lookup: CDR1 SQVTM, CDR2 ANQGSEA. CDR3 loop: CSVATGNTIYF. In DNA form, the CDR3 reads TGCAGCGTCGCGACGGGAAACACCATATATTTT.

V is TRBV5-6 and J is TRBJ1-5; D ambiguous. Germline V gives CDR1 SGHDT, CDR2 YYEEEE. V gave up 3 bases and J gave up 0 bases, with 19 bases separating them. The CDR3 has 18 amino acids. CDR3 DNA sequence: TGTGCCAGCAGCTCCTTTGCAGCAGCGACTTATAGCAATCAGCCCCAGCATTTT. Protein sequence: CASSSFAAATYSNQPQHF.

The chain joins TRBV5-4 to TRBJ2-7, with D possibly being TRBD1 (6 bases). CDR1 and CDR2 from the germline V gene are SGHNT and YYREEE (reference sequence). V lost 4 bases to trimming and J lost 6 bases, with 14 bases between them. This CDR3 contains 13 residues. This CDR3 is CASSVQGRLEQYF. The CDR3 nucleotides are TGTGCCAGCAGCGTACAGGGCCGCCTCGAGCAGTACTTC.

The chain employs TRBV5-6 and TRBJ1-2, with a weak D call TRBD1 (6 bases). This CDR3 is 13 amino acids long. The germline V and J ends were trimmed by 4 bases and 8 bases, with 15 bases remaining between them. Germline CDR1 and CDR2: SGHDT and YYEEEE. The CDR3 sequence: CASSRDRSGGYTF. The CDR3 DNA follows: TGTGCCAGCAGCCGTGACAGGTCGGGAGGCTACACCTTC.

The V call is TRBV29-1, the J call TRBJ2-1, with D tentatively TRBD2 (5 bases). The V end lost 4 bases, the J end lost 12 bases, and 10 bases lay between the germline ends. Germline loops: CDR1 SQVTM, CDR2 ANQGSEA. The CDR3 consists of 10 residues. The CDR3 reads CSVAGNRQFF. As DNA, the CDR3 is TGCAGCGTTGCGGGGAATAGGCAGTTCTTC.

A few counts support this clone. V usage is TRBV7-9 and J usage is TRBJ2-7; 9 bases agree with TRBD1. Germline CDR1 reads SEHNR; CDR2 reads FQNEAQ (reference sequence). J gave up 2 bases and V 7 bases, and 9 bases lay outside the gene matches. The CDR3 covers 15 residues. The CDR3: CASTSQGQGPYEQYF. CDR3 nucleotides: TGTGCCAGCACCTCCCAGGGACAGGGACCCTACGAGCAGTACTTC.

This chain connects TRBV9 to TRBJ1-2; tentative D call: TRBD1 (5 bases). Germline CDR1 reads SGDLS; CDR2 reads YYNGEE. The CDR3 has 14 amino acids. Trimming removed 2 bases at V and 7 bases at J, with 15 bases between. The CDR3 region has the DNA TGTGCCAGCAGCGTTGCCCGGGGGTACGGTGGCTACACCTTC. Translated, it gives CASSVARGYGGYTF.

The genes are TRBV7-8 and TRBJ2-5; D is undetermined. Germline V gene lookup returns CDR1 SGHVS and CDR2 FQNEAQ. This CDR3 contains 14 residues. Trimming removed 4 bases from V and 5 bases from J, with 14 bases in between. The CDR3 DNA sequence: TGTGCCAGCAGCTCACGGTCCCGGGTGGAGACCCAGTACTTC. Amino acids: CASSSRSRVETQYF.

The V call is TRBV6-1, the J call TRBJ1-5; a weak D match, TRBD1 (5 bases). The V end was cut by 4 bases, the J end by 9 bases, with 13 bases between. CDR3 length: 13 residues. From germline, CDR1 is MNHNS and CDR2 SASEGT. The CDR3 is CASSGEGARPQHF. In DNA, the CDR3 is TGTGCCAGCAGTGGGGAAGGGGCGAGGCCCCAGCATTTT.

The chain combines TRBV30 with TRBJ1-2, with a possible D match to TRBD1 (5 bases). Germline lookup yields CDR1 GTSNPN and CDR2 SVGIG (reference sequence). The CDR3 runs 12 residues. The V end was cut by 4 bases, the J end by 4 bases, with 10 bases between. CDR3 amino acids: CAWNAGTYGYTF. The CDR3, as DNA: TGTGCCTGGAACGCAGGGACCTATGGCTACACCTTC.

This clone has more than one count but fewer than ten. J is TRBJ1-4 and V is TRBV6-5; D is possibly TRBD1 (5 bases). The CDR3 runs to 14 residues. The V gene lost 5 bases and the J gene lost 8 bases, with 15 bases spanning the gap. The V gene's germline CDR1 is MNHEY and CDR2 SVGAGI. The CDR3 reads CASSTGWRNEKLFF. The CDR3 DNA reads TGTGCCAGCAGTACAGGCTGGCGGAACGAAAAACTGTTTTTT.

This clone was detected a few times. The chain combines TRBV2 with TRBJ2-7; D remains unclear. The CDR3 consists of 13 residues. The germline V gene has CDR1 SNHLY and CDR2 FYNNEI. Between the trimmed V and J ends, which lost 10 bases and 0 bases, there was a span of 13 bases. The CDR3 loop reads CATTKGFSYEQYF. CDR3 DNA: TGTGCCACCACGAAAGGGTTCTCCTACGAGCAGTACTTC.

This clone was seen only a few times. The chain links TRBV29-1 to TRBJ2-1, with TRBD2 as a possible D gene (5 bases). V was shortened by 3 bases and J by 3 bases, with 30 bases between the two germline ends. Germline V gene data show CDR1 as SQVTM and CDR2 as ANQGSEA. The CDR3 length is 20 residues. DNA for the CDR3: TGCAGCGTTGACCCCCCCTTTGAGGATTTCGCGGGCCTACTCTACAATGAGCAGTTCTTC. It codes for CSVDPPFEDFAGLLYNEQFF.

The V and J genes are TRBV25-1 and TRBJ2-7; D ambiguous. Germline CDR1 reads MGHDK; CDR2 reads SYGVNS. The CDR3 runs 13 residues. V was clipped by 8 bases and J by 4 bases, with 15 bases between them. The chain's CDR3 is CASSSPSEYEQYF. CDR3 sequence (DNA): TGTGCCAGCTCTTCCCCCTCAGAATACGAGCAGTACTTC.

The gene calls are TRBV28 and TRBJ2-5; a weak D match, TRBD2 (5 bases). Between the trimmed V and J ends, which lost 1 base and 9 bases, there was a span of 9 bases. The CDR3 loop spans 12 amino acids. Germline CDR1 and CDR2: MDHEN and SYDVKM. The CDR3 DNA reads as TGTGCCAGCAGTTTATCGGGGAAGGCCCAGTACTTC. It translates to CASSLSGKAQYF.

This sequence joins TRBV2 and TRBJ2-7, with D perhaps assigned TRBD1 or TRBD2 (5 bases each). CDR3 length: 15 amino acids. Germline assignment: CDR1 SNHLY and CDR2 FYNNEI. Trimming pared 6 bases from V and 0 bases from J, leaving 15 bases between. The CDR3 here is CASSPGTTSSYEQYF. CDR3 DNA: TGTGCCAGCAGCCCCGGGACCACCTCCTCCTACGAGCAGTACTTC.

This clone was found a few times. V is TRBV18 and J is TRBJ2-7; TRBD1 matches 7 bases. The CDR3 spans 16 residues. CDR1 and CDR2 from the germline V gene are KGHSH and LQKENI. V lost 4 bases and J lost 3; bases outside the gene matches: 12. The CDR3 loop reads CASSREAGGASYEQYF. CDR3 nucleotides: TGTGCCAGCTCACGAGAAGCAGGGGGTGCCAGCTACGAGCAGTACTTC.

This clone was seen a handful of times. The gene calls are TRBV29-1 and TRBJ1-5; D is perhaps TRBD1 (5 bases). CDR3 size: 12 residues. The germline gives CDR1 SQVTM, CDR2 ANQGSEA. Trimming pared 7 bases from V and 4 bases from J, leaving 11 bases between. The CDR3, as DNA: TGCAGCGCTGGGACCGTGAATCAGCCCCAGCATTTT. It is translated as CSAGTVNQPQHF.

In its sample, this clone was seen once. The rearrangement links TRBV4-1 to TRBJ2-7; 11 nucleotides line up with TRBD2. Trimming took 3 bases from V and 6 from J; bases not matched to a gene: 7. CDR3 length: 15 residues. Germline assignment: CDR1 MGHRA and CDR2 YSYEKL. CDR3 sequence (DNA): TGCGCCAGCAGCCAGTTACTAGCGGGAGTGATCGAGCAGTACTTC. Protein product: CASSQLLAGVIEQYF.

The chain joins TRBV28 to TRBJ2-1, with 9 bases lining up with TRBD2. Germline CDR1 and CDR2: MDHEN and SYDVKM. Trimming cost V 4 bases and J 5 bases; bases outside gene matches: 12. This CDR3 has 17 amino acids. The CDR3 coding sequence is TGTGCCAGCAGTTCCCTGGGCGCGGGAGGGCCCCACAATGAGCAGTTCTTC. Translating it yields CASSSLGAGGPHNEQFF.

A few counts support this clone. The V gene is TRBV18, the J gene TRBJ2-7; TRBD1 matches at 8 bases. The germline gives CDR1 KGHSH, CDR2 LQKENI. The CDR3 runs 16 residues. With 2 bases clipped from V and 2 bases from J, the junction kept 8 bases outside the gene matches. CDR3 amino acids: CASSPSGGTGPYEQYF. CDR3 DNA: TGTGCCAGCTCACCATCAGGAGGGACAGGTCCCTACGAGCAGTACTTC.

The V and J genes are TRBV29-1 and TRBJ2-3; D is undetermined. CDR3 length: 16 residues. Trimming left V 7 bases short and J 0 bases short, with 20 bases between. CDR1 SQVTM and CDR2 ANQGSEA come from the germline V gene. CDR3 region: CSAILRTGASTDTQYF. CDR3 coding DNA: TGCAGCGCCATACTCAGAACGGGTGCTAGCACAGATACGCAGTATTTT.

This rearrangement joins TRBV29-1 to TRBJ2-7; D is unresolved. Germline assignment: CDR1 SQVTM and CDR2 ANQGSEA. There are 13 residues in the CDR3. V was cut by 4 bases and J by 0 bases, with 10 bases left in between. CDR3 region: CSVGAGHSYEQYF. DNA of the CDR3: TGCAGCGTTGGGGCAGGCCACTCCTACGAGCAGTACTTC.

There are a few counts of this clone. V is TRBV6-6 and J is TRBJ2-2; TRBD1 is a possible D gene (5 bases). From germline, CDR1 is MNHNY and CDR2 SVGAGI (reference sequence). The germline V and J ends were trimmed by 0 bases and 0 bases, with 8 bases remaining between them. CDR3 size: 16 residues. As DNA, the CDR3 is TGTGCCAGCAGTTACTCGTTCAGGGCGAACACCGGGGAGCTGTTTTTT. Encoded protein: CASSYSFRANTGELFF.

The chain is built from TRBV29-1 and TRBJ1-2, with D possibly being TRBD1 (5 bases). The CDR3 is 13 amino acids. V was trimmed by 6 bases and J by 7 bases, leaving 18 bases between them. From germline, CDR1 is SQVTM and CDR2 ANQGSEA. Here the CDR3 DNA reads TGCAGCGTCGACCCGAGCAGGGCTGCTGGCTACACCTTC. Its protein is CSVDPSRAAGYTF. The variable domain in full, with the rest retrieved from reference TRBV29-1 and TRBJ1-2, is SAVISQKPSRDICQRGTSLTIQCQVDSQVTMMFWYRQQPGQSLTLIATANQGSEATYESGFVIDKFPISRPNLTFSTLTVSNMSPEDSSIYLCSVDPSRAAGYTFGSGTRLTVV.